The sequence of this T cell receptor (beta chain) was determined in a study of technical replicates of blood from a few donors. Trimming shortened V by 2 bases and J by 6 bases, and 9 bases separated the two germline ends. This CDR3 contains 13 residues. Germline lookup yields CDR1 MNHEY and CDR2 SVGAGI. Using immunoSEQ multiplex PCR, the repertoire was profiled, and TCRdb retains in-frame clones only, with some absent. Here the sample spans approximately 75,000 clones, roughly 92% being singletons. The clonotype was recovered from a human donor in good health. The chain recombines TRBV6-5 with TRBJ2-3, with D tentatively TRBD1 (5 bases). Source material: T cells isolated from PBMCs. The CDR3 bases are TGTGCCAGCAGTTACGGGGCTGCGGATACGCAGTATTTT. This encodes CASSYGAADTQYF.